These 30 T cell receptor beta chains originate from one sample sequenced in a study of cytomegalovirus exposure and HLA in healthy donors. Primers included in the PCR were 60 Vbeta and 13 Jbeta primers. The repertoire was sequenced with immunoSEQ multiplex PCR; TCRdb's copy has only in-frame clones and lacks some. In the table there are 100,000 to 150,000 clones, 75% to 85% of which are singletons. Material for sequencing was PBMCs. These receptors came from a man aged 25-40 years in good health and CMV-seropositive.

The DNA of the CDR3 is TGTGCCAGCAGGGACAGAAGGGAGCAGTACTTC. Its translation is CASRDRREQYF. V is TRBV2 and J is TRBJ2-5, with D possibly TRBD1 on 6 matching bases. CDR1 is SNHLY, CDR2 FYNNEI, per germline. The CDR3 runs 11 residues. Trimming took 6 bases from V and 11 from J, leaving 13 bases between them.

This clone has a single count. The rearrangement joins TRBV28 to TRBJ1-4; possible D gene TRBD1, 6 bases. CDR3 size: 15 residues. Trimming removed 8 bases at V and 3 bases at J, with 16 bases between. Germline V gene lookup returns CDR1 MDHEN and CDR2 SYDVKM. The chain's CDR3 is CASGRPQGSNEKLFF. The CDR3 DNA reads as TGTGCCAGCGGTCGCCCACAGGGATCTAATGAAAAACTGTTTTTT.

The chain employs TRBV6-4 and TRBJ2-3; TRBD2 agrees at 9 bases. Looked up from germline, CDR1 is MRHNA and CDR2 is SNTAGT. The CDR3 has 13 residues. J lost 4 bases, V lost 4 bases, and 0 bases had no gene match. CDR3 nucleotides: TGTGCCAGCAGTGGCGGGGGGGCAGATACGCAGTATTTT. It specifies CASSGGGADTQYF.

This chain's CDR3 is CSASSSSTQYF. As DNA, the CDR3 is TGCAGTGCTAGCTCTTCTTCTACGCAGTATTTT. The rearrangement uses TRBV20-1 and TRBJ2-3, with unresolved D. Trimming took off 3 bases at V and 8 bases at J, with 9 bases between the two ends. The CDR3 totals 11 residues. Germline CDR1 is DFQATT and CDR2 is SNEGSKA (reference sequence).

In DNA, the CDR3 is TGTGCCAGCACCCCCTACGACGGACAGGGGCTGCAGCCCCAGCATTTT. This encodes CASTPYDGQGLQPQHF. V gene TRBV6-6 combines with J gene TRBJ1-5; 9 nucleotides align to TRBD1. Looked up from germline, CDR1 is MNHNY and CDR2 is SVGAGI (reference sequence). The CDR3 runs to 16 residues. The ends lost 7 bases at V and 7 bases at J; junction bases unmatched: 14.

This rearrangement joins TRBV7-6 to TRBJ2-7; unclear D gene. The V end lost 1 base, the J end lost 0 bases, and 10 bases lay between the germline ends. Per the germline V gene, CDR1 is SGHVS and CDR2 is FNYEAQ. The CDR3 has 15 residues. The CDR3 sequence: CASSLGPGPSYEQYF. The CDR3 DNA is TGTGCCAGCAGCTTAGGCCCGGGTCCCTCCTACGAGCAGTACTTC.

The chain employs TRBV4-1 and TRBJ1-2; D might be TRBD1 (5 bases). The V end lost 1 base, the J end lost 8 bases, and 8 bases lay between the germline ends. Germline CDR1 reads MGHRA; CDR2 reads YSYEKL. This CDR3 spans 12 amino acids. In nucleotides, the CDR3 is TGCGCCAGCAGCCAAGCTACAGGAGGCTACACCTTC. This encodes CASSQATGGYTF.

V and J are TRBV6-5 and TRBJ2-3, with a possible D match to TRBD2 (5 bases). From germline, CDR1 is MNHEY and CDR2 SVGAGI. Trimming shortened V by 6 bases and J by 2 bases, and 15 bases separated the two germline ends. The CDR3 extends over 15 amino acids. For the CDR3, the DNA is TGTGCCAGCAGGCCCATCAGGACTTTCACAGATACGCAGTATTTT. Translating it yields CASRPIRTFTDTQYF.

This sequence joins TRBV6-1 and TRBJ1-2; 7 bases are shared with TRBD1. CDR1 MNHNS and CDR2 SASEGT come from the germline V gene. Trimming removed 0 bases from V and 5 bases from J; junction bases left unmatched: 0. This CDR3 region has 13 residues. The CDR3 reads CASSEAGQYGYTF. The CDR3 DNA follows: TGTGCCAGCAGTGAAGCGGGACAGTATGGCTACACCTTC.

The V gene is TRBV7-3, the J gene TRBJ2-3; D not resolved. The CDR3 spans 13 residues. V lost 4 bases and J lost 2, with 7 bases in between. Germline values: CDR1 SGHTA, CDR2 FQGTGA. In nucleotides, the CDR3 is TGTGCCAGCAGCTCCCCGTCCACAGATACGCAGTATTTT. Protein sequence: CASSSPSTDTQYF. The complete variable domain, with remaining parts taken from reference TRBV7-3 and TRBJ2-3, reads GAGVSQTPSNKVTEKGKYVELRCDPISGHTALYWYRQSLGQGPEFLIYFQGTGAADDSGLPNDRFFAVRPEGSVSTLKIQRTERGDSAVYLCASSSPSTDTQYFGPGTRLTVL.

A remark on this clone: This sample also contains other DNA sequences that code for the same CDR3. V and J are TRBV5-1 and TRBJ2-5; the D is unclear. The CDR3 is made up of 12 amino acids. V was cut by 0 bases and J by 5 bases, with 5 bases left in between. Germline V gives CDR1 SGHRS, CDR2 YFSETQ. CDR3 amino acids: CASSLVQETQYF. CDR3 nucleotide sequence: TGCGCCAGCAGCTTGGTTCAGGAGACCCAGTACTTC.

This clone was seen a handful of times. The chain joins TRBV6-5 to TRBJ1-4; 8 bases match TRBD1. The V gene's germline CDR1 is MNHEY and CDR2 SVGAGI. There are 13 residues in the CDR3. Trimming took 8 bases from V and 8 from J; bases not matched to a gene: 7. The CDR3 region is CASGLTGEEKLFF. The CDR3 coding sequence is TGTGCCAGCGGGTTGACAGGGGAAGAAAAACTGTTTTTT.

This chain uses TRBV2 with TRBJ1-6; 8 bases line up with TRBD1. Germline V lookup: CDR1 SNHLY, CDR2 FYNNEI. V was clipped by 4 bases and J by 14 bases; unmatched bases: 13. The CDR3 covers 15 residues. CDR3 bases: TGTGCCAGCAGTGCGGACAGGGTCTCTCTAGAGGCCCTCCACTTT. This codes for CASSADRVSLEALHF. Full variable domain (missing parts from reference TRBV2 and TRBJ1-6): EPEVTQTPSHQVTQMGQEVILRCVPISNHLYFYWYRQILGQKVEFLVSFYNNEISEKSEIFDDQFSVERPDGSNFTLKIRSTKLEDSAMYFCASSADRVSLEALHFGNGTRLTVT.

The chain couples TRBV6-1 to TRBJ1-1; 7 nucleotides align to TRBD1. Germline loops: CDR1 MNHNS, CDR2 SASEGT. Trimming at V came to 5 bases and at J to 3 bases, leaving 6 bases not matched to a gene. There are 14 residues in the CDR3. CDR3 in DNA: TGTGCCAGCAGTACAGAGGGGGCTGACACTGAAGCTTTCTTT. This translates into CASSTEGADTEAFF.

About this clone itself: The conserved phenylalanine or tryptophan normally closing the CDR3 is absent here, so this likely arose from a read error. The rearrangement uses TRBV19 and TRBJ1-1; no reliable D call. V shed 1 base and J shed 0 bases, with 15 bases lying between them. The germline gives CDR1 LNHDA, CDR2 SQIVND (reference sequence). The CDR3 totals 17 residues. CDR3: CASSIGRWPKVNTEAFL. The CDR3 DNA reads TGTGCCAGTAGTATAGGGCGGTGGCCTAAGGTGAACACTGAAGCTTTCCTT.

The chain uses TRBV5-6 and TRBJ2-6, with D possibly TRBD1 on 6 matching bases. The CDR3 is 15 residues long. Germline values: CDR1 SGHDT, CDR2 YYEEEE. V was cut by 1 base and J by 1 base, with 6 bases left in between. CDR3 DNA sequence: TGTGCCAGCAGCTTGACAGGGTCTGGGGCCAACGTCCTGACTTTC. Its protein product is CASSLTGSGANVLTF.

The chain recombines TRBV19 with TRBJ2-2, with D maybe TRBD1 (6 bases). CDR3 size: 16 residues. CDR1 LNHDA and CDR2 SQIVND come from the germline V gene (reference sequence). The ends were cut back, 1 base at V and 5 bases at J, with 14 bases in the middle. CDR3 amino acids: CASSIAGQGWTGELFF. The CDR3, as DNA: TGTGCCAGTAGTATAGCGGGCCAGGGGTGGACCGGGGAGCTGTTTTTT.

This clone occurred once. This sequence joins TRBV10-3 and TRBJ1-1; TRBD1 might be the D (5 bases). V was trimmed by 5 bases and J by 3 bases, leaving 16 bases between them. Germline CDR1 reads ENHRY; CDR2 reads SYGVKD. This CDR3 comprises 15 residues. CDR3: CAISRDQAGDTEAFF. The CDR3 DNA sequence: TGTGCCATCAGTAGAGATCAGGCGGGGGACACTGAAGCTTTCTTT.

This chain joins TRBV7-6 and TRBJ2-5; 7 bases fit TRBD1. From germline, CDR1 is SGHVS and CDR2 FNYEAQ. The CDR3 runs 15 residues. The junction had 5 bases not matched to a gene; V was cut back by 2 bases and J by 2 bases. Here the CDR3 DNA reads TGTGCCAGCAGCTTAACCGGGACAGCACAAGAGACCCAGTACTTC. As protein: CASSLTGTAQETQYF.

V is TRBV2 and J is TRBJ1-5, with TRBD1 matching over 8 bases. There are 14 residues in the CDR3. After removal of 7 bases from V and 3 bases from J, the junction contained 5 bases not matched to a gene. Germline values: CDR1 SNHLY, CDR2 FYNNEI. This CDR3 is CASTSDRDNQPQHF. CDR3 DNA: TGTGCCAGCACCTCGGACAGGGACAATCAGCCCCAGCATTTT.

The CDR3 protein is CASSPGEMGNQPQHF. For the CDR3, the DNA is TGTGCCAGCAGCCCCGGGGAAATGGGTAATCAGCCCCAGCATTTT. The rearrangement joins TRBV6-5 to TRBJ1-5; D is uncertain. The CDR3 has 15 residues. Germline CDR1 is MNHEY and CDR2 is SVGAGI. V lost 6 bases to trimming and J lost 4 bases, with 16 bases between them.

A single count supports this clone. The chain uses TRBV2 and TRBJ2-7; 11 bases are shared with TRBD2. Germline V gives CDR1 SNHLY, CDR2 FYNNEI. The CDR3 loop spans 14 amino acids. The V segment lost 4 bases and the J segment 4 bases; nucleotides outside the gene matches: 3. CDR3 in DNA: TGTGCCAGCAGTGTAGCGGGGGGGCGATACGAGCAGTACTTC. Amino acids: CASSVAGGRYEQYF.

The chain is built from TRBV29-1 and TRBJ2-5, with a weak D call TRBD2 (5 bases). There are 11 residues in the CDR3. In germline, CDR1 is SQVTM, CDR2 ANQGSEA. Deletions cut 7 bases from V and 5 bases from J, with 11 bases between. The CDR3 DNA follows: TGCAGCGGCGAGTCGGGGGAGACCCAGTACTTC. The encoded protein is CSGESGETQYF.

The J gene is TRBJ1-1, the V gene TRBV5-1, with 8 positions matching TRBD1. CDR1 is SGHRS and CDR2 is YFSETQ in the germline V gene. J was trimmed by 4 bases and V by 2 bases; bases with no gene match: 7. CDR3 length: 15 amino acids. The CDR3 here is CASSFNGQGPTEAFF. CDR3 DNA sequence: TGCGCCAGCAGCTTTAACGGACAGGGCCCCACTGAAGCTTTCTTT.

The chain carries TRBV5-1 and TRBJ1-4; D perhaps matches TRBD1 (5 bases). Trimming pared 6 bases from V and 4 bases from J, leaving 16 bases between. From germline, CDR1 is SGHRS and CDR2 YFSETQ. This CDR3 region has 15 residues. The CDR3 bases are TGCGCCAGCACCCGAGGGACTCAAAGTAATGAAAAACTGTTTTTT. Amino acid sequence: CASTRGTQSNEKLFF. Drawing the rest from reference TRBV5-1 and TRBJ1-4, the complete variable domain is KAGVTQTPRYLIKTRGQQVTLSCSPISGHRSVSWYQQTPGQGLQFLFEYFSETQRNKGNFPGRFSGRQFSNSRSEMNVSTLELGDSALYLCASTRGTQSNEKLFFGSGTQLSVL.

The CDR3 protein is CASSMGARTEAFF. The CDR3 region has the DNA TGTGCCAGTAGTATGGGGGCGCGCACTGAAGCTTTCTTT. This chain joins TRBV19 and TRBJ1-1; D might be TRBD1 (6 bases). This CDR3 contains 13 residues. Trimming removed 3 bases from V and 4 bases from J, with 9 bases in between. Germline V gives CDR1 LNHDA, CDR2 SQIVND (reference sequence).

This rearrangement joins TRBV12-5 to TRBJ1-6; tentatively, D is TRBD1 (5 bases). V gave up 2 bases and J gave up 6 bases, with 8 bases separating them. The CDR3 totals 14 residues. The germline CDR1 and CDR2 sequences are LGHNT and FRNRAP. The CDR3 DNA is TGTGCTAGTGGTTTGAATGGGGCTAATTCACCCCTCCACTTT. The encoded protein is CASGLNGANSPLHF.

The gene calls are TRBV6-5 and TRBJ2-7, with TRBD1 as a possible D gene (5 bases). This CDR3 region has 14 residues. V was shortened by 4 bases and J by 6 bases, with 16 bases between the two germline ends. The germline CDR1 and CDR2 sequences are MNHEY and SVGAGI. CDR3 protein: CASSFQGGNGEQYF. The CDR3 DNA reads TGTGCCAGCAGTTTTCAGGGTGGGAACGGCGAGCAGTACTTC.

The J gene is TRBJ1-2, the V gene TRBV18; 8 positions match TRBD1. V lost 0 bases, J lost 8 bases, and 5 bases stayed unmatched. Germline CDR1 is KGHSH and CDR2 is LQKENI. CDR3 length: 14 amino acids. CDR3 region: CASSPPDREGGYTF. The CDR3 DNA sequence: TGTGCCAGCTCACCACCGGACAGGGAAGGCGGCTACACCTTC.

J is TRBJ2-7 and V is TRBV7-6; the D gene is possibly TRBD1 (5 bases). The germline V and J ends were trimmed by 1 base and 2 bases, with 9 bases remaining between them. The germline gives CDR1 SGHVS, CDR2 FNYEAQ. The CDR3 length is 14 residues. The CDR3 protein is CASSLVPGPYEQYF. The DNA of the CDR3 is TGTGCCAGCAGCTTAGTACCAGGGCCCTACGAGCAGTACTTC. The variable domain in full, completed from reference TRBV7-6 and TRBJ2-7, reads GAGVSQSPRYKVTKRGQDVALRCDPISGHVSLYWYRQALGQGPEFLTYFNYEAQQDKSGLPNDRFSAERPEGSISTLTIQRTEQRDSAMYRCASSLVPGPYEQYFGPGTRLTVT.